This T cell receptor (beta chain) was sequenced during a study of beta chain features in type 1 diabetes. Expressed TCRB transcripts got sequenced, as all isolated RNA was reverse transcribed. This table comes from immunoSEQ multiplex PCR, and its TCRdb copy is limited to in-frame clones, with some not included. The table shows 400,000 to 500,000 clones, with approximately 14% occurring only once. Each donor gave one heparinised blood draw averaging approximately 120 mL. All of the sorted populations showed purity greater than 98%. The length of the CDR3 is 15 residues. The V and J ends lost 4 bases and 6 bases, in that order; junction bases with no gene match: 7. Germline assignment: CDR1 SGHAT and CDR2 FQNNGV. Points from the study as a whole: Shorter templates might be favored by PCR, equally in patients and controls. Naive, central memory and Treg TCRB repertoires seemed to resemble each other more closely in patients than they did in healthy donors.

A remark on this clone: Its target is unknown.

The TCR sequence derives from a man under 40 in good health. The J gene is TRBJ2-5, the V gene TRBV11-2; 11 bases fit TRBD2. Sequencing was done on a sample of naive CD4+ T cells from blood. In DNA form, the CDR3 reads TGTGCCAGCAGCTCACTAGCGGGAGATGGAAAGACCCAGTACTTC. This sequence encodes CASSSLAGDGKTQYF.